This T cell receptor (beta chain) emerged from a study of T cell clusters in autoimmune cytopenias. Multiplex touch-down PCR amplified TRB using TRB-A and TRB-B pools in one tube. TCRdb reprocessed the multiplex PCR reads and keeps a single row for each CDR3 protein, giving no DNA. The repertoire table contains about 2,500 distinct CDR3 sequences. TRB was amplified from approximately 230 ng of peripheral blood genomic DNA per sample. The same sample was also studied in work on T cell repertoires in aging, cancer and after chemotherapy.

The clonotype comes from a human donor with an autoimmune cytopenia or autoimmune hepatitis (not recorded which). Source material: peripheral blood.

This chain's CDR3 is CASSYSTGGLGEKLFF. The chain couples TRBV6-5 to TRBJ1-4; the TCRdb call, TRBD1, lacks DNA for checking. Germline V gene lookup returns CDR1 MNHEY and CDR2 SVGAGI. This CDR3 region has 16 residues.